The 5 T cell receptor beta chains given below trace back to one sample, sequenced in a study of cytomegalovirus exposure and HLA in healthy donors. PCR primers comprised 60 Vbeta and 13 Jbeta primers. Profiled with immunoSEQ multiplex PCR; TCRdb holds only in-frame clones, not every one. This sample yields over 150,000 clones, of which around 83% are seen a single time; approximately 1.2% belongs to the top ten. Sequences were obtained from PBMCs. These receptors were taken from a girl aged 2 to 10 in good health and CMV-seropositive.

This chain links TRBV9 with TRBJ2-7, with TRBD2 identical over 11 bases. This CDR3 contains 15 residues. Germline CDR1 is SGDLS and CDR2 is YYNGEE. The V gene end was trimmed by 6 bases and the J gene end by 0 bases; junction bases not matched to a gene: 5. CDR3: CASKEGLADSYEQYF. For the CDR3, the DNA is TGTGCCAGCAAAGAGGGACTAGCGGACTCCTACGAGCAGTACTTC.

The chain employs TRBV11-1 and TRBJ2-6; D is possibly TRBD2 (5 bases). V was clipped by 3 bases and J by 2 bases, with 11 bases between them. This CDR3 comprises 16 residues. Germline lookup yields CDR1 SGHAT and CDR2 FQDESV (reference sequence). CDR3 bases: TGTGCCAGCAGCTTTGGCGGGTTGACTGGGGCCAACGTCCTGACTTTC. Translated: CASSFGGLTGANVLTF. The variable domain in full, with the rest retrieved from reference TRBV11-1 and TRBJ2-6, is EAEVAQSPRYKITEKSQAVAFWCDPISGHATLYWYRQILGQGPELLVQFQDESVVDDSQLPKDRFSAERLKGVDSTLKIQPAELGDSAMYLCASSFGGLTGANVLTFGAGSRLTVL.

This clone appeared once. This rearrangement joins TRBV6-5 to TRBJ2-1; 9 bases line up with TRBD2. CDR1 and CDR2 from the germline V gene are MNHEY and SVGAGI. The CDR3 contains 14 residues. V was clipped by 4 bases and J by 7 bases; unmatched bases: 5. CDR3: CASSWGLAQNEQFF. CDR3 nucleotide sequence: TGTGCCAGCAGTTGGGGACTAGCTCAGAATGAGCAGTTCTTC.

The rearrangement joins TRBV6-1 to TRBJ1-3, with 8 bases fitting TRBD1. The V gene end was trimmed by 4 bases and the J gene end by 0 bases; junction bases not matched to a gene: 8. Per the germline V gene, CDR1 is MNHNS and CDR2 is SASEGT. This CDR3 has 17 residues. The CDR3 bases are TGTGCCAGCAGTGGGAGGGACAGGTTAAGCTCTGGAAACACCATATATTTT. It encodes CASSGRDRLSSGNTIYF.

The rearrangement joins TRBV18 to TRBJ1-1, with D maybe TRBD1 (6 bases). V lost 3 bases to trimming and J lost 1 base, with 12 bases between them. The CDR3 has 15 residues. Germline V gene sequence: CDR1 KGHSH, CDR2 LQKENI. The CDR3 nucleotides read TGTGCCAGCTCACCCGGCAGGGGACCGAACACTGAAGCTTTCTTT. The encoded protein is CASSPGRGPNTEAFF.